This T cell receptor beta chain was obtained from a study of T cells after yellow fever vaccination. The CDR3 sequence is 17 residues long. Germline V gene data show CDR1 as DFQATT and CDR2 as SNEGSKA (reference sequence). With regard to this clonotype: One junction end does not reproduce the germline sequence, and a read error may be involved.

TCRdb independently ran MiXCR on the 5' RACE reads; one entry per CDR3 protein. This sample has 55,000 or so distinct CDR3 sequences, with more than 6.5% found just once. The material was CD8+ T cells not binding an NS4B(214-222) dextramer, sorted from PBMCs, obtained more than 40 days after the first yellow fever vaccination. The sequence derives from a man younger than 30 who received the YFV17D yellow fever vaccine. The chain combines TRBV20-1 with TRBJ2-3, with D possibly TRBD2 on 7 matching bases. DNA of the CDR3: TGCTGTGCTAGGGTCAATGGGGGGGGCATTGGTACAGATACGCAGTATTTT. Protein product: CCARVNGGGIGTDTQYF.